This T cell receptor beta chain was identified during a study of Graves' ophthalmopathy and Graves' hyperthyroidism. Study at large: The study drew peripheral blood at initial diagnosis, before any treatment.

The CDR3 totals 17 residues. V lost 2 bases to trimming and J lost 0 bases, with 14 bases between them. Germline V lookup: CDR1 MDHEN, CDR2 SYDVKM. Investigators amplified TCR beta CDR3 regions from RNA transcripts. In the first round, RT-PCR was carried out with HTBI primers, and a multiplex PCR formed the second round. TCRdb processed the multiplex PCR reads anew with MiXCR; each CDR3 protein has one entry. The sample includes some 200,000 distinct CDR3 sequences, 25% to 35% of them seen just once. Sample: peripheral blood. The genes are TRBV28 and TRBJ1-5; D not certain. This TCR derives from a man aged 50 to 60 with Graves' ophthalmopathy. In nucleotides, the CDR3 is TGTGCCAGCAGTTTAGAAGGAGTGAACTATAGCAATCAGCCCCAGCATTTT. It yields the protein CASSLEGVNYSNQPQHF. Variable domain in full (rest from reference TRBV28 and TRBJ1-5): DVKVTQSSRYLVKRTGEKVFLECVQDMDHENMFWYRQDPGLGLRLIYFSYDVKMKEKGDIPEGYSVSREKKERFSLILESASTNQTSMYLCASSLEGVNYSNQPQHFGDGTRLSIL.